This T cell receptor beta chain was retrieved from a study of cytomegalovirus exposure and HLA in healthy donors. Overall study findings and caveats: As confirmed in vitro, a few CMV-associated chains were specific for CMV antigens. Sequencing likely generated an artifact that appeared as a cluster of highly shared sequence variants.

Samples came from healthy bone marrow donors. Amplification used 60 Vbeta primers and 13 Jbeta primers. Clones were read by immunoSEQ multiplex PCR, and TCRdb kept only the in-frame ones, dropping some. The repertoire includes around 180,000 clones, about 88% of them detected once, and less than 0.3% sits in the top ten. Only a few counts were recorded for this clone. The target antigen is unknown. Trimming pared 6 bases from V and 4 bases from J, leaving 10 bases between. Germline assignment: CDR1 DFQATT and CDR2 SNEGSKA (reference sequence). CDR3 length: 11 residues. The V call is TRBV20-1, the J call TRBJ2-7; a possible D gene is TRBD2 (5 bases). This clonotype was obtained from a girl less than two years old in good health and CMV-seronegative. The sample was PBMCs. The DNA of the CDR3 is TGCAGTGCACTCCCGGGGTACGAGCAGTACTTC. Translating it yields CSALPGYEQYF.